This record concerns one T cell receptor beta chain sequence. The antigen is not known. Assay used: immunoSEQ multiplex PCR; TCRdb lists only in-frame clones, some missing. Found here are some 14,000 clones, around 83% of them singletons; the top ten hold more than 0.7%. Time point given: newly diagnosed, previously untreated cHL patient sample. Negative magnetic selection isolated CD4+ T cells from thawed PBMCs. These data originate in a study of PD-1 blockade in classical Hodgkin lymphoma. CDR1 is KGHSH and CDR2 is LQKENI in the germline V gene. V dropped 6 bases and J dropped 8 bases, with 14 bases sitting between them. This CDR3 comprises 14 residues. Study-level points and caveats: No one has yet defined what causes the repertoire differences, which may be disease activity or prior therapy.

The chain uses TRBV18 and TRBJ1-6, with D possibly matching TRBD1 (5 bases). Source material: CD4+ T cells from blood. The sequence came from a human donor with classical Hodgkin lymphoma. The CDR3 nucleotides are TGTGCCAGCTCCCCAAGCCAAGGGGATTCACCCCTCCACTTT. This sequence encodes CASSPSQGDSPLHF.